Here is one T cell receptor beta chain with its context. This specimen belongs to a study of blood T cell repertoires in COVID-19. About the study: Acute-phase and convalescent COVID-19 samples originated in the United States, Italy and Spain.

Sequencing was performed with immunoSEQ multiplex PCR; in TCRdb, only in-frame clones are kept and a portion is missing. The sample yields roughly 86,000 clones, 80% seen once. The germline V and J ends were trimmed by 7 bases and 6 bases, with 13 bases remaining between them. The CDR3 contains 12 residues. The germline V gene encodes CDR1 SQVTM and CDR2 ANQGSEA. The sequencing sample was made of peripheral blood. The receptor was derived from a man aged 50 or older who had recovered from COVID-19. This sequence joins TRBV29-1 and TRBJ2-1, with D tentatively TRBD2 (5 bases). The CDR3 loop is CSGSGMGNEQFF. DNA for the CDR3: TGCAGCGGGTCGGGGATGGGCAATGAGCAGTTCTTC.